This TCR beta chain was recovered during a study of shared clonotypes between healthy human individuals (dated by TCRdb to 2018 to 2021). Some background on the complete study: The cohort comprised two women and three men aged 18 to 49 years. Per donor, leukapheresis produced somewhere between about 0.94 and 9.5 billion PBMCs. The study deeply sequenced blood TCR repertoires of five healthy adults to estimate repertoire size and the extent of clonotype sharing between individuals. To increase sequencing depth and limit assay-specific biases, different laboratories used diverse techniques to prepare libraries and sequence TCR repertoires. For each donor, CD4 naive and CD4 memory were each given three plates, CD8 naive was given two plates, and CD8 memory was given one plate. What the study reported, not specific to this receptor: The genetic and exposure-history diversity represented was limited by the small number of donors. About 4.5% of naive CD4, approximately 3.7% of naive CD8, approximately 2% of memory CD4, and 0.4% of memory CD8 clonotypes were shared across a few donors. Even with the large sequencing depth, rarefaction of the sorted-subset datasets indicated that sequencing was incomplete. Sampling was restricted to blood, and TCR repertoires in tissues likely differ from the TCR repertoires found in blood. Higher generation probabilities were observed for clonotypes shared by all four sorted-subset donors than for non-shared clonotypes. Pairwise subsampling indicated that sequencing depth was expected to affect the degree of clonotype sharing among donors. Naive subsets generally had larger estimated clonotype richness than memory subsets did.

TCR CDR3 regions were amplified from genomic DNA by multiplex PCR using the deep immunoSEQ assay. Extracted genomic DNA from each cell subset was spread evenly across all wells of several immunoSEQ 96-well plates, with each plate serving as a replicate. For sorted subsets, approximately 210 ng of genomic DNA, equivalent to around 30,000 T cell genomes, went into each replicate PCR. Purified libraries were quantified with a Qubit 3.0 fluorometer, sized on a Bioanalyzer 2100, and re-quantified with the KAPA Library Quantification kit. A separate single-read 150-cycle Illumina NextSeq 550 flow cell was used to sequence each immunoSEQ 96-well plate. On the authors' methods: Because only junctional sequences without quality scores were contained in the immunoSEQ output, filtering matching that applied to full-length reads could not be performed. To assign V/J genes and CDR3, sequences were annotated using PyIR, a Python wrapper for IgBLAST v1.9, with IMGT germline references. Reads were removed for weak V/J assignments (E-value above 1e-6), missing CDR3, stop codons, out-of-frame junctions, or ambiguous translated residues. V3J clonotypes were defined as sequences sharing an identical inferred V gene, J gene, and CDR3 amino acid sequence. To compute the percentage overlap between repertoires, the number of shared unique clonotypes was divided by the size of the smaller repertoire. Three approaches were used to assess repertoire richness: RTK rarefaction, the Chao1 estimator, and Recon v2.1 estimates of unobserved clonotypes. For all TCRbeta clonotypes obtained by the gDNA method from a handful of donors, generation probabilities were computed with OLGA. TCRdb re-hosts the immuneACCESS table, in-frame sequences only. Its copies lack some clones; in the studies checked, an unresolved V gene accounts for under half of them, and the cause for the rest is not known. V, J and clone size reflect that table, while D and trimming were determined from the DNA. The sample table lists 950,000 to 1,300,000 clones, 70% to 80% of them with a count of one. Jointly, the top ten make up approximately 1.5% of the sample.

The donors were healthy, HIV-negative adults with no recently reported acute infections or vaccinations. Every donor was a Caucasian adult residing in Nashville, Tennessee, USA. CD4+ T cells were enriched by magnetic negative selection; naive cells were then positively selected on CD45RA, and the negative fraction formed the memory subset. Blood was obtained by leukapheresis, after which PBMCs were separated by Ficoll-Histopaque density gradient centrifugation and cryopreserved in liquid nitrogen vapor phase. Analytical flow cytometry was used to check the purity and quantity of every magnetically sorted T cell population. Genomic DNA was isolated from each sorted fraction and quantified by UV absorbance on a Nanodrop 2000c. As to this clone: The specificity of this receptor is unknown. One base away there is no much larger clone; base qualities are not given.

The trim is 10 bases for V and 7 bases for J, with a gap of 22 bases between the germline ends. The germline V gene supplies CDR1 ENHRY and CDR2 SYGVKD. The CDR3 numbers 14 residues from cysteine through phenylalanine. The DNA shown is the 42-base CDR3, in frame from base 1. This clonotype originated in a man aged 18-30 years in good health. Sequenced input: memory CD4+ T cells sorted from blood. The cell subset or site label, read with the paper, signifies: CD45RA-negative fraction. The sequence links TRBV10-3 to TRBJ1-1, with TRBD1 tentatively as D gene (5 bases match). The nucleotide sequence is given as TGTGCCACCTTTGGGGGACTGGGACGAGATGAAGCTTTCTTT. It translates to CATFGGLGRDEAFF.